This T cell receptor (beta chain) was identified during a study of cytomegalovirus exposure and HLA in healthy donors. Notes on this clone: The antigen is not known.

Whole-study results and caveats: Later analysis suggested most CMV-associated TCR beta chains were HLA-restricted. Later analysis identified some 16,000 TCR beta sequences associated with HLA alleles, using a false discovery rate threshold of 0.05.

All the people who gave samples were healthy bone marrow donors. At the time of sampling, donors were nominally healthy, though unrecorded immune exposures were likely. Amplification used 60 Vbeta primers and 13 Jbeta primers. Method: immunoSEQ multiplex PCR; TCRdb's copy keeps in-frame clones and lacks some. The table lists roughly 160,000 clones, around 73% of them singletons. The CDR3 is made up of 13 amino acids. V trimming: 7 bases; J trimming: 3 bases; junction bases outside the gene matches: 8. Germline loops: CDR1 SQVTM, CDR2 ANQGSEA. The chain uses TRBV29-1 and TRBJ1-2, with TRBD1 matching 7 bases. The sample consisted of PBMCs. The sequence was collected from a woman aged 18-29 years in good health and CMV-seropositive. The CDR3 region has the DNA TGCAGCGCCCCCGGACAGGACGACTATGGCTACACCTTC. This translates into CSAPGQDDYGYTF.